The sequence of this TCR beta chain was determined in a study of blood T cell repertoires in COVID-19. This clone was observed a single time. Other nucleotide sequences from this sample produce the same CDR3. Per the authors' pipeline: Using reference gene primer amplification, nucleated cell counts were estimated. Sequencing used immunoSEQ multiplex PCR; TCRdb keeps in-frame clones, though not all of them. Clone size and V and J calls were adopted from that table, with D and trimming inferred from the DNA. The table shows over 150,000 clones, with more than 65% occurring only once. Participants had their cohort set by participant-reported clinical history. Material for sequencing was PBMCs or T cells enriched from blood (not recorded which). This clonotype originated in a man aged 40-49 years who had recovered from COVID-19.

This chain's CDR3 is CASSQDRFNEQFF. The CDR3 DNA reads TGTGCCAGCAGCCAGGACAGGTTCAATGAGCAGTTCTTC. The rearrangement joins TRBV3-1 (or the pseudogene TRBV3-2) to TRBJ2-1; 7 bases match TRBD1. Germline trimming cut 3 bases from V and 6 bases from J; bases unmatched to any gene: 2. The CDR3 extends over 13 amino acids. The V gene's germline CDR1 is LGHDT and CDR2 YNNKEL (reference sequence).